This is a list of T cell receptor beta chains from one sample in a study of blood T cell repertoires in COVID-19. Method: immunoSEQ multiplex PCR; TCRdb's copy keeps in-frame clones and lacks some. Of approximately 60,000 clones in the sample, 65% to 85% are singletons; the top ten hold roughly 20%. The sequenced sample consisted of peripheral blood. Receptors originate from a woman over 75 with active or convalescent COVID-19. CDR3s include the opening cysteine and the closing phenylalanine or tryptophan. Each record gives: J gene, D gene, V gene, clone size, CDR3 protein, CDR3 DNA. D genes are given only for firm matches. A clone size is listed for some rows: how often the clone was seen (once, few, many), or a class if it is expanded.

TRBJ1-2 . TRBV3-1/TRBV3-2 . CASNIKGVSGYTF TGTGCCAGCAACATCAAAGGGGTGAGTGGCTACACCTTC
TRBJ1-1 TRBD1 TRBV2 few CASSQQGGVTEAFF TGTGCCAGCAGTCAACAGGGGGGGGTCACTGAAGCTTTCTTT
TRBJ1-5 . TRBV19 once CASSIAIGRQNSNQPQHF TGTGCCAGTAGTATAGCGATCGGGAGACAGAATAGCAATCAGCCCCAGCATTTT
TRBJ1-1 TRBD1 TRBV7-2 . CASSLGTGVSREAFF TGTGCCAGCAGCTTAGGTACAGGGGTTAGCCGTGAGGCTTTCTTT
TRBJ2-7 TRBD1 TRBV20-1 . CSASRQGTEKLPYEQYF TGCAGTGCTAGTCGTCAGGGGACAGAGAAGTTACCCTACGAGCAGTACTTC
TRBJ2-7 TRBD2 TRBV18 . CASSLTSGGSYEQYF TGTGCCAGCTCACTAACTAGCGGGGGCTCCTACGAGCAGTACTTC
TRBJ1-2 . TRBV6-5 . CASSYSTSGIYGYTF TGTGCCAGCAGTTACTCGACATCCGGGATCTATGGCTACACCTTC
TRBJ1-5 TRBD1 TRBV6-6 . CASSKATGGLNQPQHF TGTGCCAGCAGTAAGGCGACAGGGGGCTTAAATCAGCCCCAGCATTTT
TRBJ1-3 . TRBV30 few CAQEAGNTIYF TGTGCGCAGGAGGCTGGAAACACCATATATTTT
TRBJ1-1 . TRBV10-1 . CASSGHLNTEAFF TGCGCCAGCAGTGGACATCTGAACACTGAAGCTTTCTTT
TRBJ2-2 . TRBV5-4 . CASSLVGGPNTGELFF TGTGCCAGCAGCTTGGTCGGGGGGCCGAACACCGGGGAGCTGTTTTTT
TRBJ1-2 . TRBV7-3 . CASSLTAPSNYGYTF TGTGCCAGCAGCTTAACGGCCCCCTCTAACTATGGCTACACCTTC
TRBJ2-1 . TRBV11-3 . CASRPPPEGGNEQFF TGTGCCAGCAGACCCCCGCCCGAGGGTGGTAATGAGCAGTTCTTC
TRBJ2-2 TRBD2 TRBV7-9 . CASSQTSLNTGELFF TGTGCCAGCAGCCAGACTAGCCTAAACACCGGGGAGCTGTTTTTT
TRBJ2-1 . TRBV11-3 . CASSFRANEQFF TGTGCCAGCAGCTTTCGAGCCAATGAGCAGTTCTTC
TRBJ1-4 . TRBV2 . CASSSYEKLFF TGTGCCAGCAGTTCCTATGAAAAACTGTTTTTT
TRBJ2-3 . TRBV3-1/TRBV3-2 . CASSQSVTDTQYF TGTGCCAGCAGCCAATCGGTCACAGATACGCAGTATTTT
TRBJ1-2 . TRBV19 few CATYGPGHYYGYTF TGTGCCACTTATGGGCCGGGACACTACTATGGCTACACCTTC
TRBJ1-4 . TRBV7-8 . CASSNGQTEKLFF TGTGCCAGCAGCAATGGACAGACCGAAAAACTGTTTTTT
TRBJ1-2 TRBD1 TRBV5-1 . CASSSGQNYGYTF TGCGCCAGCAGCTCGGGACAGAACTATGGCTACACCTTC